The clone carrying this TCR beta chain was observed a few times. Per the germline V gene, CDR1 is SGHVS and CDR2 is FQNEAQ. The CDR3 contains 15 residues. With 5 bases clipped from V and 5 bases from J, the junction kept 7 bases outside the gene matches. The data were taken from a study of molecular identifiers for immune sequencing clone quantification. TCRdb fed the PCR reads into MiXCR, producing one record per CDR3 protein. This table has 60,000 to 80,000 distinct CDR3 sequences, approximately 18% appearing once. Researchers sorted naive CD8 T cells as cells that were CD8+CD4-CCR7+CD45RA+. The chain combines TRBV7-8 with TRBJ1-5, with 9 bases lining up with TRBD1. This clonotype was sampled from a human donor in good health. Some libraries in this study had Jurkat cell RNA spiked in. Sequencing was done on a sample of naive CD8+ T cells from blood, with Jurkat cell RNA spiked in. Subset defined: FACS-sorted CD8+CD4-CCR7+CD45RA+ naive T cells. The CDR3 sequence is CASSPQDRGYQPQHF. Here the CDR3 DNA reads TGTGCCAGCAGCCCCCAGGACAGGGGTTATCAGCCCCAGCATTTT. Variable domain in full (rest from reference TRBV7-8 and TRBJ1-5): GAGVSQSPRYKVAKRGQDVALRCDPISGHVSLFWYQQALGQGPEFLTYFQNEAQLDKSGLPSDRFFAERPEGSVSTLKIQRTQQEDSAVYLCASSPQDRGYQPQHFGDGTRLSIL.